This entry features one T cell receptor beta chain sequence. Its antigen remains unknown. The length of the CDR3 is 15 residues. Germline CDR1 and CDR2: MNHEY and SVGAGI. Trimming cost V 6 bases and J 4 bases, with 16 bases left between them. Clones were read by immunoSEQ multiplex PCR, and TCRdb kept only the in-frame ones, dropping some. Of just over 40,000 clones listed, roughly 88% were seen once; the top ten hold approximately 23%. This specimen comes from a study of OX40 agonist ivuxolimab in advanced cancers. Study background: Patients assigned to dose escalation were diagnosed with hepatocellular carcinoma, melanoma, renal cell or head and neck cancer. General study points: At doses 0.1 to 3.0 mg/kg, CD4+ and CD8+ clones expanded.

The genes are TRBV6-5 and TRBJ2-1; D might be TRBD1 (5 bases). This receptor was identified in an adult with an advanced solid tumor such as melanoma, head and neck, liver or kidney cancer. The sequencing here drew on CD4+ or CD8+ T cells sorted from blood, taken in a trial of the OX40 agonist ivuxolimab. CDR3 amino acids: CASSLGGPGYNEQFF. CDR3 in DNA: TGTGCCAGCAGCTTAGGTGGGCCAGGGTACAATGAGCAGTTCTTC.